A single sample is the source of the 32 T cell receptor beta chains below, sequenced in a study of identical twins. TCRdb re-called the 5' RACE reads with MiXCR, one entry per CDR3 protein. The sample yields approximately 890,000 distinct CDR3 sequences, roughly an eighth seen once. The same specimen was also included in a second study, on yellow fever vaccine responses in identical twins.

Sequences were obtained from PBMCs. Receptor source: a woman younger than 30 in good health.

This clonotype showed up many times. The J gene is TRBJ2-1, the V gene TRBV24-1; 13 bases fit TRBD2. This CDR3 is 17 amino acids long. Germline-derived CDR1 and CDR2 are KGHDR and SFDVKD. V was pared by 0 bases and J by 9 bases, with 7 bases of the junction left unmatched. CDR3: CATSDLRTSGRAGEQFF. CDR3 DNA: TGTGCCACCAGTGATTTGAGGACTAGCGGGAGAGCTGGTGAGCAGTTCTTC.

The rearrangement joins TRBV13 to TRBJ2-7, with 12 positions matching TRBD2. This CDR3 is built from 14 residues. V was clipped by 3 bases and J by 6 bases; unmatched bases: 3. CDR1 is PRHDT, CDR2 FYEKMQ, per germline (reference sequence). This CDR3 is CASSLGLAGIEQYV. DNA for the CDR3: TGTGCCAGCAGCTTGGGACTAGCGGGTATCGAGCAGTACGTC.

The table lists this clonotype with a few counts. V and J are TRBV11-2 and TRBJ2-7, with D possibly matching TRBD1 (5 bases). The germline gives CDR1 SGHAT, CDR2 FQNNGV. The germline V and J ends were trimmed by 5 bases and 2 bases, with 13 bases remaining between them. This CDR3 has 14 residues. DNA for the CDR3: TGTGCCAGCAGCCCACCCAGGGTGCCCTACGAGCAGTACTTC. The encoded protein is CASSPPRVPYEQYF.

This clonotype was detected a few times. The chain links TRBV28 to TRBJ2-7, with D perhaps TRBD1 (6 bases). The length of the CDR3 is 16 residues. The germline V gene has CDR1 MDHEN and CDR2 SYDVKM. Trimming took 4 bases from V and 3 from J, leaving 19 bases between them. The CDR3 sequence is CASSSPLGQLDYEQYF. DNA for the CDR3: TGTGCCAGCAGTTCCCCGCTTGGACAGCTAGACTACGAGCAGTACTTC.

This clonotype has just a few counts. The chain carries TRBV25-1 and TRBJ2-1, with 11 bases lining up with TRBD2. CDR1 MGHDK and CDR2 SYGVNS come from the germline V gene. Trimming cost V 5 bases and J 4 bases; bases outside gene matches: 10. The CDR3 is 17 residues long. The CDR3 sequence: CASSSSLAGGGYNEQFF. The CDR3 bases are TGTGCCAGCAGTTCCTCCTTAGCGGGAGGGGGATACAATGAGCAGTTCTTC.

In its sample, this clonotype was seen a few times. This chain uses TRBV28 with TRBJ1-2; D not resolved. CDR1 is MDHEN and CDR2 is SYDVKM in the germline V gene. The CDR3 is 13 amino acids. The ends were cut back, 10 bases at V and 5 bases at J, with 17 bases in the middle. CDR3 in amino acids: CAIPDGEGYGYTF. The CDR3 DNA reads TGTGCCATACCTGACGGGGAGGGTTATGGCTACACCTTC.

This chain connects TRBV12-3 or TRBV12-4 to TRBJ2-3; D gene unclear. Trimming stripped 3 bases from V and 5 bases from J, with 9 bases between. CDR3 length: 13 residues. The CDR3 region has the DNA TGTGCCAGCAGTTTTCCGAGCTTAGATACGCAGTATTTT. Translating it yields CASSFPSLDTQYF.

A note on this clonotype: This may arise from a read error, as a much more abundant clone is one base away. The V gene is TRBV7-9, the J gene TRBJ2-1, with D perhaps matching TRBD2 (6 bases). Trimming removed 5 bases from V and 8 bases from J, with 19 bases in between. CDR1 and CDR2 from the germline V gene are SEHNR and FQNEAQ (reference sequence). The length of the CDR3 is 15 residues. The CDR3 spells CASSPTQGGAYEQFF. The DNA of the CDR3 is TGTGCCAGCAGCCCAACCCAAGGCGGGGCCTATGAGCAGTTCTTC.

The DNA of the CDR3 is TGTGCCAGCAGCCAAGAGGACAAAGACTACAATGAGCAGTTCTTC. Its protein is CASSQEDKDYNEQFF. This chain links TRBV3-1 with TRBJ2-1; a possible D gene is TRBD1 (5 bases). The CDR3 is 15 residues long. The germline V gene has CDR1 LGHDT and CDR2 YNNKEL (reference sequence). The ends were cut back, 0 bases at V and 3 bases at J, with 9 bases in the middle.

This clonotype was counted between two and nine times. The chain links TRBV20-1 to TRBJ2-7; D call uncertain. Trimming took off 3 bases at V and 2 bases at J, with 8 bases between the two ends. This CDR3 spans 12 amino acids. Germline V gives CDR1 DFQATT, CDR2 SNEGSKA (reference sequence). The CDR3 coding sequence is TGCAGTGCTAGTTCTGGCCCCTACGAGCAGTACGTC. Translated: CSASSGPYEQYV.

There are many counts of this clonotype. The chain employs TRBV7-2 and TRBJ2-1, with 14 positions matching TRBD2. The CDR3 contains 15 residues. CDR1 is SGHTA and CDR2 is FQGNSA in the germline V gene. Unmatched junction bases numbered 5, after V lost 5 bases and J lost 8 bases. CDR3 amino acids: CASSMTSGGAYEQFF. The CDR3 DNA reads as TGTGCCAGCAGCATGACTAGCGGGGGGGCGTATGAGCAGTTCTTC.

In its sample, this clonotype was seen once. The chain uses TRBV13 and TRBJ1-1; D remains ambiguous. V was cut by 5 bases and J by 6 bases, with 13 bases left in between. CDR1 and CDR2 from the germline V gene are PRHDT and FYEKMQ (reference sequence). The CDR3 totals 13 residues. The CDR3: CASSPRSVSEAFF. In nucleotides, the CDR3 is TGTGCCAGCAGCCCCAGATCCGTTTCTGAAGCTTTCTTT.

The gene calls are TRBV12-3 or TRBV12-4 and TRBJ2-1; the D gene is possibly TRBD1 (5 bases). Between the trimmed V and J ends, which lost 5 bases and 0 bases, there was a span of 11 bases. The CDR3 totals 15 residues. This CDR3 is CASSKDSSSYNEQFF. CDR3 nucleotides: TGTGCCAGCAGTAAAGACAGTAGCTCCTACAATGAGCAGTTCTTC.

This clonotype was counted a few times. The chain combines TRBV12-3 or TRBV12-4 with TRBJ2-6; D gene unclear. The germline V and J ends were trimmed by 3 bases and 0 bases, with 6 bases remaining between them. CDR3 length: 15 residues. The CDR3 DNA is TGTGCCAGCAGTTTCTCCTACTCTGGGGCCAACGTCCTGACTTTC. It yields the protein CASSFSYSGANVLTF.

This clonotype has only a few counts. V usage is TRBV5-1 and J usage is TRBJ2-7; perhaps TRBD2 as D (6 bases). V dropped 5 bases and J dropped 2 bases, with 20 bases sitting between them. The germline V gene encodes CDR1 SGHRS and CDR2 YFSETQ. The CDR3 totals 16 residues. The CDR3 is CASRAGPRMDTYEQYF. The CDR3 coding sequence is TGCGCCAGCAGGGCGGGGCCTCGGATGGACACCTACGAGCAGTACTTC.

CDR3 region: CSVEKSTDTQYF. In nucleotides, the CDR3 is TGCAGCGTTGAAAAAAGCACAGATACGCAGTATTTT. The gene calls are TRBV29-1 and TRBJ2-3; D is ambiguous. The germline V gene encodes CDR1 SQVTM and CDR2 ANQGSEA. The CDR3 totals 12 residues. V was shortened by 2 bases and J by 0 bases, with 3 bases between the two germline ends.

This clonotype was seen a handful of times. The chain has TRBV2 and TRBJ2-2; 7 bases are a match to TRBD2. Germline CDR1 is SNHLY and CDR2 is FYNNEI. With 4 bases clipped from V and 5 bases from J, the junction kept 7 bases outside the gene matches. The CDR3 runs 15 residues. CDR3 in DNA: TGTGCCAGCAGTGGATCAGGGACTAAGACCGGGGAGCTGTTTTTT. As protein: CASSGSGTKTGELFF.

This clonotype was found many times. CDR3 nucleotides: TGCGCCAGCAGCTTGGACAGGAACTACGAGCAGTACTTC. Translated, it gives CASSLDRNYEQYF. The rearrangement links TRBV5-1 to TRBJ2-7, with D perhaps TRBD1 (5 bases). The CDR3 runs 13 residues. Trimming removed 0 bases at V and 3 bases at J, with 7 bases between. Germline V CDR1 and CDR2: SGHRS, YFSETQ. The full variable domain, its missing parts supplied by reference TRBV5-1 and TRBJ2-7, is KAGVTQTPRYLIKTRGQQVTLSCSPISGHRSVSWYQQTPGQGLQFLFEYFSETQRNKGNFPGRFSGRQFSNSRSEMNVSTLELGDSALYLCASSLDRNYEQYFGPGTRLTVT.

The chain links TRBV3-1 to TRBJ1-3, with D unclear. The V gene lost 0 bases and the J gene lost 0 bases, with 9 bases spanning the gap. Germline-derived CDR1 and CDR2 are LGHDT and YNNKEL (reference sequence). This CDR3 is built from 16 residues. CDR3 nucleotide sequence: TGTGCCAGCAGCCAAGATGGACGGACCTCTGGAAACACCATATATTTT. Its translation is CASSQDGRTSGNTIYF.

This clonotype was seen many times. The chain combines TRBV5-1 with TRBJ1-5; D may be TRBD1 (6 bases). Germline V gene data show CDR1 as SGHRS and CDR2 as YFSETQ. There are 14 residues in the CDR3. V lost 1 base and J lost 7, with 12 bases in between. For the CDR3, the DNA is TGCGCCAGCAGCTTGTCCGGGGGGCCCCAGCCCCAGCATTTT. Translated: CASSLSGGPQPQHF.

This clonotype was seen a handful of times. CDR3 nucleotides: TGTGCCAGCAGGCGCGCGGCCGGGGGGATGCATGAGCAGTTCTTC. This encodes CASRRAAGGMHEQFF. This rearrangement joins TRBV7-2 to TRBJ2-1; TRBD2 aligns across 7 bases. Germline trimming cut 6 bases from V and 8 bases from J; bases unmatched to any gene: 13. The CDR3 is 15 amino acids. Germline V gives CDR1 SGHTA, CDR2 FQGNSA.

The chain couples TRBV5-1 to TRBJ1-1; D may be TRBD1 (5 bases). The V gene lost 2 bases and the J gene lost 5 bases, with 10 bases spanning the gap. Germline CDR1 SGHRS, CDR2 YFSETQ. The CDR3 is 13 amino acids. CDR3 sequence: CASSFPGKTEAFF. The CDR3 DNA sequence: TGCGCCAGCAGCTTTCCAGGGAAAACTGAAGCTTTCTTT.

The gene calls are TRBV2 and TRBJ2-3; no reliable D call. The CDR3 covers 14 residues. V was shortened by 5 bases and J by 0 bases, with 9 bases between the two germline ends. Germline values: CDR1 SNHLY, CDR2 FYNNEI. CDR3 coding DNA: TGTGCCAGCAGTCTATCCGAAAGCACAGATACGCAGTATTTT. Its translation is CASSLSESTDTQYF.

The CDR3 sequence: CAISFGQQYGYTF. For the CDR3, the DNA is TGTGCCATTTCGTTCGGACAGCAGTATGGCTACACCTTC. This rearrangement joins TRBV10-3 to TRBJ1-2; D might be TRBD1 (6 bases). This CDR3 has 13 amino acids. Germline loops: CDR1 ENHRY, CDR2 SYGVKD. V was shortened by 9 bases and J by 5 bases, with 16 bases between the two germline ends.

The J gene is TRBJ2-3, the V gene TRBV4-1; 9 bases line up with TRBD1. This CDR3 spans 17 amino acids. V shed 3 bases, J shed 4 bases, and the junction held 11 bases outside the gene matches. Germline V gene data show CDR1 as MGHRA and CDR2 as YSYEKL. The CDR3 sequence is CASSHPPGQGTADTQYF. The CDR3 nucleotides are TGCGCCAGCAGCCATCCGCCGGGACAGGGAACGGCAGATACGCAGTATTTT.

The rearrangement links TRBV20-1 to TRBJ2-2, with D possibly being TRBD1 (5 bases). The CDR3 totals 14 residues. CDR1 is DFQATT and CDR2 is SNEGSKA in the germline V gene (reference sequence). Trimming left V 4 bases short and J 2 bases short, with 11 bases between. The CDR3 loop is CSATLDKNTGELFF. DNA for the CDR3: TGCAGTGCTACTTTGGACAAAAACACCGGGGAGCTGTTTTTT.

The chain carries TRBV4-1 and TRBJ2-7; 9 bases align to TRBD2. Germline V gene data show CDR1 as MGHRA and CDR2 as YSYEKL. Losses at the gene ends were 4 bases for V and 5 bases for J; bases not matched to a gene: 9. CDR3 length equals 15 residues. The CDR3: CASSLLSGSRDEQYF. CDR3 nucleotides: TGCGCCAGCAGCCTTCTTAGCGGGAGTAGGGACGAGCAGTACTTC.

Worth noting for this clonotype: At one of its ends the junction is not consistent with the germline gene, which may arise from a read error. This chain connects TRBV3-1 to TRBJ2-3, with D uncertain. Germline V gene data show CDR1 as LGHDT and CDR2 as YNNKEL (reference sequence). The CDR3 contains 15 residues. The CDR3, as DNA: TGTGCCACCAGCCAAGCCGAAATAGACACAGATACGCAGTATTTT. Translated: CATSQAEIDTDTQYF.

This clonotype came up many times. The J gene is TRBJ1-4, the V gene TRBV5-1; D call uncertain. CDR3 length equals 14 residues. The germline V and J ends were trimmed by 4 bases and 5 bases, with 12 bases remaining between them. Germline V CDR1 and CDR2: SGHRS, YFSETQ. CDR3 sequence (DNA): TGCGCCAGCAGCCTCTACTACATAAATGAAAAACTGTTTTTT. Translation gives CASSLYYINEKLFF.

This clonotype has just a few counts. CDR3 sequence (DNA): TGTGCCACCGAGGCGAGTTGGGACTCACGAGAGACCCAGTACTTC. Translated, it gives CATEASWDSRETQYF. V and J are TRBV24-1 and TRBJ2-5, with D tentatively TRBD2 (6 bases). The CDR3 has 15 amino acids. V lost 9 bases and J lost 4, with 20 bases in between. Germline V gene lookup returns CDR1 KGHDR and CDR2 SFDVKD.

The rearrangement links TRBV24-1 to TRBJ2-3, with 8 bases that match TRBD1. The CDR3 totals 14 residues. The J segment lost 2 bases and the V segment lost 7 bases, leaving 4 bases of the junction unmatched. Germline CDR1 KGHDR, CDR2 SFDVKD. The CDR3 here is CATSPGQVTDTQYF. The CDR3 coding sequence is TGTGCCACCAGCCCGGGACAGGTCACAGATACGCAGTATTTT.

The chain combines TRBV11-2 with TRBJ2-1, with 9 bases identical to TRBD2. The CDR3 is made up of 15 amino acids. Germline lookup yields CDR1 SGHAT and CDR2 FQNNGV. Unmatched junction bases numbered 7, after V lost 3 bases and J lost 7 bases. The CDR3 DNA reads as TGTGCCAGCAGCTTCTTAGCGGGGGCCAAAAATGAGCAGTTCTTC. This translates into CASSFLAGAKNEQFF.